This entry lists 30 T cell receptor beta chains sequenced from one sample in a study of shared T cell receptors in the human thymus. TCRdb's copy holds only in-frame clones and misses some; the assay was immunoSEQ multiplex PCR. The profile shows 540,000 or so clones, around 78% of them singletons. These records were also assigned to another study, of human thymus T cells.

Sequencing was performed on thymocytes. Source of these receptors: a boy younger than two with a congenital heart defect.

There are a few counts of this clone. V is TRBV4-1 and J is TRBJ2-7; D is perhaps TRBD2 (5 bases). Looked up from germline, CDR1 is MGHRA and CDR2 is YSYEKL. V lost 3 bases and J lost 2, with 17 bases in between. This CDR3 spans 16 amino acids. The CDR3 sequence: CASSHTPRGAPYEQYF. The DNA of the CDR3 is TGCGCCAGCAGCCATACCCCCCGGGGAGCTCCCTACGAGCAGTACTTC.

This clone was observed a handful of times. This chain joins TRBV5-5 and TRBJ1-2; the D gene is possibly TRBD1 (5 bases). The CDR3 length is 15 residues. The V gene's germline CDR1 is SGHKS and CDR2 YYEKEE (reference sequence). V was shortened by 3 bases and J by 0 bases, with 12 bases between the two germline ends. As DNA, the CDR3 is TGTGCCAGCAGCTGGACATTTACAGCTAACTATGGCTACACCTTC. This codes for CASSWTFTANYGYTF. Variable domain in full (rest from reference TRBV5-5 and TRBJ1-2): DAGVTQSPTHLIKTRGQQVTLRCSPISGHKSVSWYQQVLGQGPQFIFQYYEKEERGRGNFPDRFSARQFPNYSSELNVNALLLGDSALYLCASSWTFTANYGYTFGSGTRLTVV.

The genes are TRBV21-1 and TRBJ1-2; the DNA was not used to check the table's D call, TRBD1. TRBV21-1 is flagged as a pseudogene. The CDR3 covers 16 residues. The CDR3 DNA follows: TGTGCCAGCAGCACCTCCACGACAGGACGTATGTGGGGCTACACCTTC. Its translation: CASSTSTTGRMWGYTF.

The rearrangement uses TRBV4-2 and TRBJ2-3, with a possible D match to TRBD2 (7 bases). Trimming took 0 bases from V and 5 from J, leaving 21 bases between them. Germline-derived CDR1 and CDR2 are LGHNA and YNFKEQ. The CDR3 runs to 18 residues. CDR3 amino acids: CASSQEGARGSSGDTQYF. For the CDR3, the DNA is TGTGCCAGCAGCCAAGAGGGGGCGCGCGGGAGCTCTGGAGATACGCAGTATTTT.

The chain has TRBV4-3 and TRBJ2-3, with 13 bases identical to TRBD2. V lost 2 bases, J lost 2 bases, and 7 bases stayed unmatched. The CDR3 has 18 amino acids. CDR1 is LGHNA, CDR2 YSLEER, per germline. Written as DNA, the CDR3 is TGCGCCAGCAGCCAACGAGCGACTAGCGGGAGGTACACAGATACGCAGTATTTT. Its translation is CASSQRATSGRYTDTQYF.

This sequence joins TRBV29-1 and TRBJ2-7, with a tentative D call TRBD1 (5 bases). Looked up from germline, CDR1 is SQVTM and CDR2 is ANQGSEA. Trimming took off 4 bases at V and 2 bases at J, with 6 bases between the two ends. The CDR3 is 11 residues long. The CDR3 loop reads CSVAGPYEQYF. Here the CDR3 DNA reads TGCAGCGTTGCAGGGCCCTACGAGCAGTACTTC.

The chain recombines TRBV7-9 with TRBJ1-5; 8 bases line up with TRBD1. This CDR3 comprises 16 residues. Germline CDR1 SEHNR, CDR2 FQNEAQ (reference sequence). Trimming cost V 1 base and J 5 bases; bases outside gene matches: 7. The CDR3 sequence: CASSLDGDRIDQPQHF. The CDR3 DNA is TGTGCCAGCAGCTTAGATGGGGACAGGATCGATCAGCCCCAGCATTTT.

The chain recombines TRBV6-4 with TRBJ2-7, with TRBD2 as a possible D gene (5 bases). CDR3 length equals 14 residues. Germline V lookup: CDR1 MRHNA, CDR2 SNTAGT. V lost 5 bases and J 4 bases, leaving 15 bases between the germline ends. The CDR3, as DNA: TGTGCCAGCAGTCCCACAAGCGGCCCATACGAGCAGTACTTC. This codes for CASSPTSGPYEQYF.

The chain couples TRBV27 to TRBJ2-3; TRBD2 agrees at 8 bases. V gave up 6 bases and J gave up 1 base; unmatched junction bases: 12. Germline V gene sequence: CDR1 MNHEY, CDR2 SMNVEV (reference sequence). The CDR3 extends over 17 amino acids. CDR3 amino acids: CASRLLAGQLRTDTQYF. The CDR3 DNA reads as TGTGCCAGCAGGCTGCTAGCGGGCCAACTACGCACAGATACGCAGTATTTT.

On this clone: The sample contains more than one DNA sequence encoding this CDR3. The chain recombines TRBV28 with TRBJ1-5, with D possibly TRBD1 on 5 matching bases. CDR1 and CDR2 from the germline V gene are MDHEN and SYDVKM. The V and J ends lost 5 bases and 0 bases respectively, with 5 bases between them. This CDR3 contains 13 residues. In nucleotides, the CDR3 is TGTGCCAGCAGTAGGGGTAGCAATCAGCCCCAGCATTTT. Protein product: CASSRGSNQPQHF.

The CDR3 sequence is CASSSGSKTGTPYEQYF. The CDR3 nucleotides are TGCGCCAGCAGTTCGGGTTCAAAGACAGGGACGCCCTACGAGCAGTACTTC. This chain uses TRBV10-2 with TRBJ2-7, with 7 nucleotides matching TRBD1. Per germline, CDR1 WSHSY and CDR2 SAAADI. Trimming took 5 bases from V and 2 from J; bases not matched to a gene: 15. This CDR3 contains 17 residues.

The rearrangement uses TRBV19 and TRBJ2-7, with 9 bases matching TRBD1. J gave up 5 bases and V 4 bases, and 9 bases lay outside the gene matches. CDR1 LNHDA and CDR2 SQIVND come from the germline V gene (reference sequence). The CDR3 consists of 15 residues. This CDR3 reads CASSTTGGASNEQYF. The CDR3, as DNA: TGTGCCAGTAGTACCACAGGGGGCGCGTCCAACGAGCAGTACTTC.

V and J are TRBV30 and TRBJ1-3, with D maybe TRBD1 (5 bases). V was trimmed by 5 bases and J by 4 bases, leaving 9 bases between them. Germline V gene data show CDR1 as GTSNPN and CDR2 as SVGIG (reference sequence). The CDR3 extends over 12 amino acids. The CDR3 DNA follows: TGTGCCTGGTGGACACAAGGAAACACCATATATTTT. Its protein product is CAWWTQGNTIYF.

The rearrangement links TRBV4-2 to TRBJ1-2; 7 bases map to TRBD1. V gave up 4 bases and J gave up 6 bases; unmatched junction bases: 8. The CDR3 extends over 14 amino acids. Germline-derived CDR1 and CDR2 are LGHNA and YNFKEQ. The CDR3, as DNA: TGTGCCAGCAGCCTCATCGACAGGGTGGATGGCTACACCTTC. Translated, it gives CASSLIDRVDGYTF.

This clone has more than one count but fewer than ten. The chain recombines TRBV5-1 with TRBJ2-4; D possibly corresponds to TRBD1 (6 bases). The V gene's germline CDR1 is SGHRS and CDR2 YFSETQ. The CDR3 is made up of 16 amino acids. Trimming stripped 0 bases from V and 5 bases from J, with 15 bases between. CDR3: CASSLAGHPNQNIQYF. CDR3 DNA: TGCGCCAGCAGCTTGGCGGGACACCCTAACCAAAACATTCAGTACTTC.

The chain employs TRBV15 and TRBJ1-3; 8 bases line up with TRBD1. CDR1 is LNHNV, CDR2 YYDKDF, per germline (reference sequence). The CDR3 is made up of 14 amino acids. The V and J ends lost 6 bases and 4 bases, in that order; junction bases with no gene match: 5. The chain's CDR3 is CATRRGQVGNTIYF. The CDR3 DNA follows: TGTGCCACCAGGAGGGGACAGGTCGGAAACACCATATATTTT.

The rearrangement links TRBV27 to TRBJ2-1; perhaps TRBD1 as D (6 bases). The V and J ends lost 7 bases and 3 bases respectively, with 22 bases between them. The CDR3 contains 17 residues. Germline loops: CDR1 MNHEY, CDR2 SMNVEV (reference sequence). CDR3 sequence reads: CASISPGVYPGYNEQFF. Written as DNA, the CDR3 is TGTGCCAGCATCTCCCCAGGGGTATACCCGGGCTACAATGAGCAGTTCTTC.

This chain connects TRBV5-6 to TRBJ2-7; 12 nucleotides agree with TRBD2. CDR1 is SGHDT and CDR2 is YYEEEE in the germline V gene. This CDR3 region has 15 residues. The junction had 4 bases not matched to a gene; V was cut back by 4 bases and J by 2 bases. The CDR3 reads CASSSLAGGPYEQYF. In DNA, the CDR3 is TGTGCCAGCAGCAGCCTAGCGGGAGGGCCCTACGAGCAGTACTTC.

This clone appeared a few times. V is TRBV10-3 and J is TRBJ2-7; 8 positions match TRBD1. This CDR3 has 14 residues. Losses at the gene ends were 4 bases for V and 6 bases for J; bases not matched to a gene: 8. Germline CDR1 and CDR2: ENHRY and SYGVKD. As DNA, the CDR3 is TGTGCCATCAGTGGGACAGGGTGCTGTACCGAGCAGTACTTC. It encodes CAISGTGCCTEQYF.

The chain employs TRBV28 and TRBJ1-1; a possible D gene is TRBD1 (5 bases). V lost 0 bases to trimming and J lost 0 bases, with 11 bases between them. Germline V CDR1 and CDR2: MDHEN, SYDVKM. CDR3 length: 16 amino acids. The CDR3 coding sequence is TGTGCCAGCAGTTTATGGACGGGGGTCTTGAACACTGAAGCTTTCTTT. Translating gives CASSLWTGVLNTEAFF.

V is TRBV4-1 and J is TRBJ2-7; possibly TRBD2 for D (5 bases). The germline CDR1 and CDR2 sequences are MGHRA and YSYEKL. The CDR3 is 14 amino acids. Trimming took 1 base from V and 7 from J, leaving 14 bases between them. The CDR3 DNA reads as TGCGCCAGCAGCCAAGGGACTCCGAAAGCTGAGCAGTACTTC. This sequence encodes CASSQGTPKAEQYF.

The chain is built from TRBV7-2 and TRBJ2-7, with D perhaps matching TRBD1 (5 bases). V gave up 5 bases and J gave up 2 bases, with 10 bases separating them. The CDR3 runs 13 residues. Germline-derived CDR1 and CDR2 are SGHTA and FQGNSA. CDR3 DNA sequence: TGTGCCAGCAGCCCCCTGGGGCCCTACGAGCAGTACTTC. Translated, it gives CASSPLGPYEQYF.

This chain links TRBV18 with TRBJ2-7, with D tentatively TRBD2 (6 bases). Trimming took off 2 bases at V and 0 bases at J, with 14 bases between the two ends. Germline V gene sequence: CDR1 KGHSH, CDR2 LQKENI. The CDR3 contains 16 residues. The CDR3 loop is CASSPEGREASYEQYF. The CDR3 nucleotides read TGTGCCAGCTCACCAGAAGGCAGGGAGGCCTCCTACGAGCAGTACTTC. The full variable domain, its missing parts supplied by reference TRBV18 and TRBJ2-7, is NAGVMQNPRHLVRRRGQEARLRCSPMKGHSHVYWYRQLPEEGLKFMVYLQKENIIDESGMPKERFSAEFPKEGPSILRIQQVVRGDSAAYFCASSPEGREASYEQYFGPGTRLTVT.

The chain combines TRBV9 with TRBJ1-5, with D uncertain. CDR1 is SGDLS and CDR2 is YYNGEE in the germline V gene. CDR3 size: 15 residues. The V and J ends lost 3 bases and 0 bases respectively, with 10 bases between them. The CDR3 loop is CASSADCFSNQPQHF. Written as DNA, the CDR3 is TGTGCCAGCAGCGCCGACTGTTTTAGCAATCAGCCCCAGCATTTT.

J is TRBJ1-5 and V is TRBV19, with D perhaps matching TRBD1 (6 bases). V lost 3 bases and J lost 0, with 15 bases in between. Germline values: CDR1 LNHDA, CDR2 SQIVND (reference sequence). The CDR3 is 17 residues long. The CDR3 is CASSIRRRTASNQPQHF. The DNA of the CDR3 is TGTGCCAGTAGTATTAGGAGGAGGACAGCTAGCAATCAGCCCCAGCATTTT.

The chain employs TRBV6-5 and TRBJ1-1; 12 bases are shared with TRBD1. The germline V gene encodes CDR1 MNHEY and CDR2 SVGAGI. The CDR3 sequence is 16 residues long. Trimming removed 2 bases from V and 7 bases from J; junction bases left unmatched: 8. CDR3: CASSYTWDRGLIEAFF. CDR3 nucleotides: TGTGCCAGCAGTTACACCTGGGACAGGGGGCTGATTGAAGCTTTCTTT.

CDR3 residues: CSVGRPPRVSSNEQFF. The DNA of the CDR3 is TGCAGCGTTGGTCGCCCTCCCCGGGTTTCTTCAAATGAGCAGTTCTTC. The rearrangement joins TRBV29-1 to TRBJ2-1; D is unresolved. Trimming took 4 bases from V and 7 from J, leaving 23 bases between them. The CDR3 runs to 16 residues. Germline CDR1 reads SQVTM; CDR2 reads ANQGSEA.

This clone has just one count. The V call is TRBV11-3, the J call TRBJ2-5; D perhaps matches TRBD1 (5 bases). V shed 5 bases and J shed 0 bases, with 22 bases lying between them. Germline V lookup: CDR1 SGHNT, CDR2 YENEEA. This CDR3 has 18 residues. The CDR3 DNA follows: TGTGCCAGCAGCCCATCTGGGGCGGAAGTAGTCCACCAAGAGACCCAGTACTTC. Its protein is CASSPSGAEVVHQETQYF.

The CDR3 DNA is TGCGCCAGCAGCCAAAAGGTAGCGGGCGGTGACAATGAGCAGTTCTTC. Translated: CASSQKVAGGDNEQFF. The chain carries TRBV4-1 and TRBJ2-1; 7 bases align to TRBD2. The germline CDR1 and CDR2 sequences are MGHRA and YSYEKL. The CDR3 is 16 amino acids. V trimming: 2 bases; J trimming: 5 bases; junction bases outside the gene matches: 9.

V usage is TRBV9 and J usage is TRBJ2-3, with 8 nucleotides matching TRBD2. Germline values: CDR1 SGDLS, CDR2 YYNGEE. This CDR3 is 17 amino acids long. V lost 3 bases to trimming and J lost 0 bases; unmatched junction nucleotides: 9. The CDR3 DNA follows: TGTGCCAGCAGCGGACGTGGGACTAGACTAAGCACAGATACGCAGTATTTT. Amino acid sequence: CASSGRGTRLSTDTQYF.